Listed below are T cell receptor beta chains from one sample, sequenced in a study of blood T cells in healthy people across ages. TCRdb fed the 5' RACE reads into MiXCR, producing one record per CDR3 protein. The table includes 850,000 to 1,000,000 distinct CDR3 sequences, just over 50% detected once. Material: blood. These receptors all come from a woman aged 60-75 years in good health. CDR3s include the opening cysteine and the closing phenylalanine or tryptophan. Fields, in order: clone size, CDR3 length, J gene, V gene, D gene, CDR3 protein, CDR3 DNA. A D gene is named only where the DNA matches it firmly. Clone size is shown for a subset of rows, as once, few, many or a class of expanded clone.

>NA|14|TRBJ1-1|TRBV3-1|NA
CASSPSGVTTEAFF
TGTGCCAGCAGCCCTTCTGGGGTGACCACTGAAGCTTTCTTT
>few|15|TRBJ2-6|TRBV6-1|TRBD2
CASGTSDSGANVLTF
TGTGCCAGCGGGACTAGCGATTCTGGGGCCAACGTCCTGACTTTC
>NA|17|TRBJ2-7|TRBV6-6|TRBD2
CASSYFAGGTMVYEQYF
TGTGCCAGCAGTTACTTTGCGGGAGGAACGATGGTCTACGAGCAGTACTTC
>few|17|TRBJ2-5|TRBV11-2|NA
CASRLSYRRAIQETQYF
TGTGCCAGCAGACTTAGCTATCGACGAGCGATACAAGAGACCCAGTACTTC
>NA|15|TRBJ2-7|TRBV9|NA
CAGGEGDSITYEQYF
TGTGCCGGCGGCGAGGGGGACTCAATAACCTACGAGCAGTACTTC
>NA|13|TRBJ2-3|TRBV29-1|TRBD2
CSGGEGGSDTQYF
TGCAGCGGAGGGGAGGGCGGGTCAGATACGCAGTATTTT
>NA|17|TRBJ2-5|TRBV7-2|TRBD2
CASSLGSLAGPQETQYF
TGTGCCAGCAGCTTAGGTTCACTAGCGGGTCCACAAGAGACCCAGTACTTC
>few|17|TRBJ2-6|TRBV12-3/TRBV12-4|TRBD1
CASSLGQGDSGANVLTF
TGTGCCAGCAGTCTGGGACAGGGAGACTCTGGGGCCAACGTCCTGACTTTC
>many|14|TRBJ2-1|TRBV12-3/TRBV12-4|NA
CASNIEGTLNEQFF
TGTGCCAGCAATATTGAAGGGACCCTCAATGAGCAGTTCTTC
>NA|14|TRBJ1-1|TRBV12-3/TRBV12-4|NA
CASSLAQSREKAFF
TGTGCCAGCAGTCTCGCTCAGAGCCGGGAGAAAGCTTTCTTT
>NA|14|TRBJ1-2|TRBV28|NA
CASSFPGTIYGYTF
TGTGCCAGCAGTTTTCCCGGGACAATCTATGGCTACACCTTC
>NA|11|TRBJ2-2|TRBV7-2|NA
CASSIQGWLFF
TGTGCCAGCAGTATTCAAGGGTGGTTGTTTTTT
>NA|17|TRBJ2-7|TRBV29-1|TRBD2
CSVEGVTTSGIFNEQYF
TGCAGCGTTGAGGGGGTTACGACTAGCGGGATATTCAACGAGCAGTACTTC
>NA|13|TRBJ1-1|TRBV7-2|NA
CASSISMNTEAFF
TGTGCCAGCAGCATCTCGATGAACACTGAAGCTTTCTTT
>few|16|TRBJ2-7|TRBV11-2|NA
CASSPTNTGNGYEQYF
TGTGCCAGCAGCCCAACCAATACAGGGAACGGCTACGAGCAGTACTTC
>NA|13|TRBJ1-1|TRBV20-1|NA
CSALGQGNTEAFF
TGCAGTGCCCTGGGCCAGGGGAACACTGAAGCTTTCTTT
>few|12|TRBJ2-1|TRBV12-3/TRBV12-4|NA
CASSLGLLEQFF
TGTGCCAGCAGCCTAGGACTCCTTGAGCAGTTCTTC
>NA|15|TRBJ2-3|TRBV28|TRBD2
CASSFASGPRDTQYF
TGTGCCAGCAGTTTTGCTAGCGGACCCAGGGATACGCAGTATTTT
>NA|15|TRBJ2-7|TRBV4-3|NA
CASSPSRGQYNEQYF
TGCGCCAGCAGCCCGTCCCGGGGGCAGTACAATGAGCAGTACTTC
>NA|18|TRBJ1-6|TRBV6-1|TRBD1
CASSRSGQGRGDNSPLHF
TGTGCCAGCAGCCGATCAGGACAGGGCCGGGGGGATAATTCACCCCTCCACTTT